This TCR beta chain was recorded in a study of blood T cell repertoires in COVID-19. The data were produced by immunoSEQ multiplex PCR, yet TCRdb's version contains in-frame clones alone and is incomplete. This sample has fewer than 350,000 clones, with about nine tenths found just once. The TCR sequence derives from a man younger than 45 with COVID-19, enrolled during active disease. Sequencing used peripheral blood.

CDR3 amino acids: CASSFQGSSYEQYF. The CDR3 coding sequence is TGTGCCAGCAGCTTTCAGGGCTCCTCCTACGAGCAGTACTTC. This sequence joins TRBV11-2 and TRBJ2-7; TRBD1 is a possible D gene (5 bases). Trimming shortened V by 3 bases and J by 0 bases, and 9 bases separated the two germline ends. This CDR3 region has 14 residues. Germline V CDR1 and CDR2: SGHAT, FQNNGV.